Each of the 25 T cell receptor beta chains below was sequenced from the same sample in a study of T cell clonality in common variable immunodeficiency. Repertoires were generated with immunoSEQ multiplex PCR, while TCRdb's copy carries only in-frame clones and drops some. The sample includes over 40,000 clones, none of them occurring once. The source material was peripheral blood mononuclear cells. The origin of the receptors is a person aged 18 to 75 in good health.

This clone was counted many times. From the germline J gene comes the end of the CDR3, since the read stops 3 residues before it. The chain links TRBV10-3 to TRBJ2-3, with D possibly TRBD2 on 5 matching bases. The germline CDR1 and CDR2 sequences are ENHRY and SYGVKD. The CDR3 runs to 13 residues. Trimming left V 0 bases short and J 6 bases short, with 7 bases between. CDR3 DNA (partial): TGTGCCATCAGTGAGTCGAGGGTGGATACG. Its translation: CAISESRVDT. The full CDR3 is CAISESRVDTQYF.

This clone was counted at least ten times. The read ends 3 residues before the CDR3 terminus; that terminus is restored from the germline J gene. The rearrangement uses TRBV20-1 and TRBJ1-1; TRBD1 matches at 8 bases. The CDR3 is 14 amino acids. Losses at the gene ends were 3 bases for V and 3 bases for J; bases not matched to a gene: 6. Germline lookup yields CDR1 DFQATT and CDR2 SNEGSKA (reference sequence). The CDR3 DNA, read in part, is TGCAGTGCTAGGCGTCAGGGGGCGCACACTGAA. Translated, it gives CSARRQGAHTE. The full CDR3 reads CSARRQGAHTEAFF.

Ten or more counts support this clone. The CDR3 extends 3 residues past the end of the read, so its final part is completed from the germline J gene. This rearrangement joins TRBV7-2 to TRBJ2-5; 10 bases are a match to TRBD1. The trim removed 2 bases at V and 4 bases at J, leaving 4 bases unmatched. CDR1 and CDR2 from the germline V gene are SGHTA and FQGNSA. The CDR3 extends over 15 amino acids. CDR3 in amino acids: CASSLTGQGLETQYF. CDR3 bases read: TGTGCCAGCAGCTTAACGGGACAGGGGCTAGAGACC.

This clone occurred many times. This CDR3 is CASSLDWGVTEAFF. The DNA read from the CDR3 is TGTGCCAGCAGCTTGGATTGGGGGGTCACTGAA. V usage is TRBV5-6 and J usage is TRBJ1-1; weak D call: TRBD1 (5 bases). The CDR3 end lies 3 residues beyond the end of the read and is filled in from the germline J gene. The CDR3 has 14 residues. CDR1 is SGHDT and CDR2 is YYEEEE in the germline V gene. Deletions cut 0 bases from V and 4 bases from J, with 10 bases between.

This clone has more than one count but fewer than ten. The CDR3 extends 3 residues past the end of the read, so its final part is completed from the germline J gene. V and J are TRBV5-1 and TRBJ2-5, with 7 bases lining up with TRBD2. The CDR3 length is 14 residues. Germline V gene data show CDR1 as SGHRS and CDR2 as YFSETQ. J lost 5 bases, V lost 2 bases, and 6 bases had no gene match. The chain's CDR3 is CASSFSGLGETQYF. The sequenced CDR3 bases are TGCGCCAGCAGCTTTAGCGGACTAGGGGAGACC.

The sample holds many counts of this clone. The read terminates 3 residues ahead of where the CDR3 ends, so the germline J gene completes it. This chain links TRBV10-3 with TRBJ2-1; D perhaps matches TRBD2 (7 bases). V shed 7 bases and J shed 0 bases, with 19 bases lying between them. Germline loops: CDR1 ENHRY, CDR2 SYGVKD. This CDR3 has 17 residues. Partial CDR3 DNA: TGTGCCATCACGGAACGGGCGGGGGCTAGCTCCTACAATGAG. Amino acids: CAITERAGASSYNE. The CDR3 in its entirety is CAITERAGASSYNEQFF.

This clone was observed many times. The read halts 3 residues ahead of the CDR3 end, with the missing end drawn from the germline J gene. The chain recombines TRBV7-2 with TRBJ2-3, with TRBD1 identical over 7 bases. The germline gives CDR1 SGHTA, CDR2 FQGNSA. The CDR3 contains 13 residues. Losses at the gene ends were 4 bases for V and 6 bases for J; bases not matched to a gene: 4. The part of the CDR3 DNA that was read is TGTGCCAGCAGCTCCAACAGGGGCGATACG. Translating gives CASSSNRGDT. The whole CDR3 is CASSSNRGDTQYF. Variable domain in full (rest from reference TRBV7-2 and TRBJ2-3): GAGVSQSPSNKVTEKGKDVELRCDPISGHTALYWYRQSLGQGLEFLIYFQGNSAPDKSGLPSDRFSAERTGGSVSTLTIQRTQQEDSAVYLCASSSNRGDTQYFGPGTRLTVL.

This clone was observed at least ten times. The read finishes 3 residues shy of the CDR3 end, and the germline J gene is used to complete it. V and J are TRBV19 and TRBJ2-1, with D perhaps TRBD1 (5 bases). V lost 4 bases and J lost 8, with 12 bases in between. CDR3 length: 13 residues. Germline V gives CDR1 LNHDA, CDR2 SQIVND (reference sequence). CDR3 bases read: TGTGCCAGTAGTAGGGTTGGGGCCGATGAG. Protein sequence: CASSRVGADE. In full, the CDR3 reads CASSRVGADEQFF.

This clone was counted many times. The observed sequence ends 3 residues before the CDR3 terminus, with the missing tail filled in from the germline J gene. This chain uses TRBV20-1 with TRBJ2-3, with TRBD2 identical over 12 bases. V lost 3 bases to trimming and J lost 5 bases; unmatched junction nucleotides: 6. The V gene's germline CDR1 is DFQATT and CDR2 SNEGSKA (reference sequence). The CDR3 is 15 residues long. The CDR3 DNA, read in part, is TGCAGTGCTAGCGGTCTAGCGGGGGGGATAGATACG. It is translated as CSASGLAGGIDT. The CDR3 in its entirety is CSASGLAGGIDTQYF.

This clone occurred many times. Sequencing ends 3 residues short of the CDR3 end; the germline J gene provides the rest. This rearrangement joins TRBV19 to TRBJ2-5, with 9 nucleotides matching TRBD1. CDR3 length equals 12 residues. Trimming took 10 bases from V and 2 from J; bases not matched to a gene: 2. Germline loops: CDR1 LNHDA, CDR2 SQIVND (reference sequence). The CDR3: CATGTGQETQYF. The sequenced CDR3 bases are TGTGCCACCGGGACAGGGCAAGAGACC.

About this clone: A read error may explain this, as a much larger clone is one base away. Read data end 3 residues before the CDR3 end; the end is taken from the germline J gene. The chain uses TRBV5-6 and TRBJ2-5; weak D call: TRBD1 (5 bases). Germline V gene data show CDR1 as SGHDT and CDR2 as YYEEEE. The CDR3 spans 14 residues. V dropped 0 bases and J dropped 5 bases, with 11 bases sitting between them. The CDR3 bases that were read are TGTGCCAGCAGCTTGGCCGCAGGGATGGAGACC. Residues: CASSLAAGMET. The full CDR3 protein reads CASSLAAGMETQYF.

The DNA read from the CDR3 is TGTGCCAGCAGTCCCCACGGGGGGCGGGGGGCCCAAGAGACG. It codes for CASSPHGGRGAQET. The whole CDR3 protein reads CASSPHGGRGAQETQYF. The genes are TRBV2 and TRBJ2-3, with TRBD2 matching 8 bases. Read data end 3 residues before the CDR3 end; the end is taken from the germline J gene. The CDR3 has 17 residues. Germline assignment: CDR1 SNHLY and CDR2 FYNNEI.

This clone has only a few counts. The CDR3 extends 3 residues past the end of the read, so its final part is completed from the germline J gene. The chain is built from TRBV23-1 and TRBJ2-5; 8 nucleotides line up with TRBD1. TRBV23-1 is known as an ORF, though its function is uncertain. The ends lost 2 bases at V and 1 base at J; junction bases unmatched: 15. The CDR3 has 19 amino acids. CDR3 residues: CASSQAGTGPNLAQETQYF. The sequenced CDR3 bases are TGCGCCAGCAGTCAAGCCGGGACAGGCCCGAACCTGGCCCAAGAGACC.

This clone showed up many times. One junction end does not reproduce the germline sequence, and a read error may be involved. The DNA read from the CDR3 is TGTGCCAGCGGCCAACCAGCGGGGGATACG. Its protein product is CASGQPAGDT. The entire CDR3 protein reads CASGQPAGDTQYF. V and J are TRBV4-2 and TRBJ2-3, with 7 bases aligning to TRBD2. The read is 3 residues too short to cover the CDR3 end, so that end is filled in from the germline J gene. There are 13 residues in the CDR3. Germline CDR1 and CDR2: LGHNA and YNFKEQ.

This clone occurred many times. The missing CDR3 end, 3 residues past where the read stops, is filled in from the germline J gene. The chain uses TRBV5-6 and TRBJ2-1; a possible D gene is TRBD2 (5 bases). The germline V gene has CDR1 SGHDT and CDR2 YYEEEE. V was shortened by 1 base and J by 6 bases, with 8 bases between the two germline ends. This CDR3 is 13 amino acids long. Incomplete CDR3 DNA: TGTGCCAGCAGCTTGAGTAGCGTCAATGAG. Its translation is CASSLSSVNE. In full, the CDR3 reads CASSLSSVNEQFF.

This clone was recorded many times. The CDR3 end is not reached by the read, which stops 3 residues before it; the germline J gene fills it in. This rearrangement joins TRBV6-2 or TRBV6-3 to TRBJ1-1; 8 nucleotides line up with TRBD1. This CDR3 contains 12 residues. The junction had 5 bases not matched to a gene; V was cut back by 9 bases and J by 5 bases. The germline V gene has CDR1 MNHEY and CDR2 SVGEGT. CDR3 sequence reads: CASNRGGTEAFF. The CDR3 bases that were read are TGTGCCAGTAACAGGGGGGGGACTGAA.

This clone was detected ten times or more. Sequencing ends 3 residues short of the CDR3 end; the germline J gene provides the rest. The gene calls are TRBV20-1 and TRBJ1-6; TRBD1 agrees at 7 bases. The germline CDR1 and CDR2 sequences are DFQATT and SNEGSKA (reference sequence). With V trimmed by 6 bases and J by 8 bases, 13 bases remained unmatched. CDR3 length equals 15 residues. The CDR3 sequence is CSARVEGAQDSPLHF. The sequenced part of the CDR3 DNA is TGCAGTGCACGCGTGGAGGGGGCGCAGGATTCACCC.

Notes on this clone: The CDR3 end falls 3 residues outside the read, so it is completed with the germline J gene. V usage is TRBV2 and J usage is TRBJ2-1; D might be TRBD2 (6 bases). Trimming took 1 base from V and 5 from J, leaving 12 bases between them. Germline CDR1 SNHLY, CDR2 FYNNEI. The CDR3 contains 15 residues. CDR3 sequence reads: CASSEDGGFNNEQFF. CDR3 DNA (partial): TGTGCCAGCAGTGAAGATGGGGGGTTTAACAATGAG.

This clone was seen at least ten times. One end of the junction does not line up with germline, which may come from a read error. The CDR3 end falls 3 residues outside the read, so it is completed with the germline J gene. The V call is TRBV4-1, the J call TRBJ2-1, with 10 bases aligning to TRBD2. Germline CDR1 reads MGHRA; CDR2 reads YSYEKL. This CDR3 spans 17 amino acids. Here the CDR3 reads CASSQLSGGASSNEQFF. The CDR3 DNA, read in part, is TGCGCCAGCAGCCAACTGAGCGGGGGGGCCTCCTCCAATGAG.

A word on this clone: The read terminates 3 residues ahead of where the CDR3 ends, so the germline J gene completes it. The chain uses TRBV19 and TRBJ1-5; maybe TRBD1 (6 bases). CDR3 size: 14 residues. V dropped 7 bases and J dropped 6 bases, with 16 bases sitting between them. Per the germline V gene, CDR1 is LNHDA and CDR2 is SQIVND (reference sequence). CDR3 DNA, as far as it was read: TGTGCCAGTACCCATAGCCAGGGGATTCAGCCC. This sequence encodes CASTHSQGIQP. The whole CDR3 is CASTHSQGIQPQHF.

This clone occurred many times. The read ends 3 residues before the CDR3 terminus; that terminus is restored from the germline J gene. This chain joins TRBV5-1 and TRBJ1-6, with D unresolved. The CDR3 has 16 amino acids. The germline V and J ends were trimmed by 0 bases and 4 bases, with 11 bases remaining between them. In germline, CDR1 is SGHRS, CDR2 YFSETQ. The sequenced CDR3 bases are TGCGCCAGCAGCTTGGGGGTGACACCTTATAATTCACCC. It is translated as CASSLGVTPYNSP. The full-length CDR3 reads as CASSLGVTPYNSPLHF.

This clone has ten or more counts. Read data end 3 residues before the CDR3 end; the end is taken from the germline J gene. J is TRBJ2-3 and V is TRBV5-1, with 8 bases aligning to TRBD2. The V gene end was trimmed by 0 bases and the J gene end by 2 bases; junction bases not matched to a gene: 11. Per germline, CDR1 SGHRS and CDR2 YFSETQ. The CDR3 contains 18 residues. The CDR3 loop reads CASSLAGWAGGSTDTQYF. Partial CDR3 DNA: TGCGCCAGCAGCTTGGCCGGATGGGCGGGGGGTTCCACAGATACG. Complete variable domain (other parts from reference TRBV5-1 and TRBJ2-3): KAGVTQTPRYLIKTRGQQVTLSCSPISGHRSVSWYQQTPGQGLQFLFEYFSETQRNKGNFPGRFSGRQFSNSRSEMNVSTLELGDSALYLCASSLAGWAGGSTDTQYFGPGTRLTVL.

To note about this clone: A read error is possible here, since a much larger clone lies one base away. The sequenced fragment ends 3 residues before the CDR3 boundary, so the rest is inferred from the germline J gene. V and J are TRBV30 and TRBJ2-3, with TRBD1 matching over 9 bases. CDR3 size: 16 residues. Per the germline V gene, CDR1 is GTSNPN and CDR2 is SVGIG (reference sequence). CDR3: CAWKHFGTGSNQPQYF. Partial CDR3 DNA: TGTGCCTGGAAGCATTTTGGGACAGGGAGCAATCAGCCG.

In its sample, this clone was seen many times. The sequence runs out 3 residues before the end of the CDR3; the remainder is reconstructed from the germline J gene. The V call is TRBV30, the J call TRBJ2-7; D not resolved. V was cut by 0 bases and J by 2 bases, with 17 bases left in between. Germline values: CDR1 GTSNPN, CDR2 SVGIG (reference sequence). The CDR3 length is 16 residues. CDR3 residues: CAWSVPPSLLTYEQYF. The covered CDR3 bases are TGTGCCTGGAGTGTACCCCCTTCACTTCTAACCTACGAG.

This clone was seen repeatedly, ten times or more. Coverage ceases 3 residues before the CDR3 finishes, and the germline J gene fills in the end. This chain connects TRBV19 to TRBJ2-7; 7 nucleotides align to TRBD1. With 6 bases clipped from V and 0 bases from J, the junction kept 8 bases outside the gene matches. The CDR3 length is 15 residues. Germline values: CDR1 LNHDA, CDR2 SQIVND (reference sequence). CDR3 sequence reads: CASRDPGQSSYEQYF. The DNA read from the CDR3 is TGTGCCAGTAGAGATCCGGGACAGAGCTCCTACGAG. Supplemented by reference TRBV19 and TRBJ2-7, the full variable domain reads DGGITQSPKYLFRKEGQNVTLSCEQNLNHDAMYWYRQDPGQGLRLIYYSQIVNDFQKGDIAEGYSVSREKKESFPLTVTSAQKNPTAFYLCASRDPGQSSYEQYFGPGTRLTVT.